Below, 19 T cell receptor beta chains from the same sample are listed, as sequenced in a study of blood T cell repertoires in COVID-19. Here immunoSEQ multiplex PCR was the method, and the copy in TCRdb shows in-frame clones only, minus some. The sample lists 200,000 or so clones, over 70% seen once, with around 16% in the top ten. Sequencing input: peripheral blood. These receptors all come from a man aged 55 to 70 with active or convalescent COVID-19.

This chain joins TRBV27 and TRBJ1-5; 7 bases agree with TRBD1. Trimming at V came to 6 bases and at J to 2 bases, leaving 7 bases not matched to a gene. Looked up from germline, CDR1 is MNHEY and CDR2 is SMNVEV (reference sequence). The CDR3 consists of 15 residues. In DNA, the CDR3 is TGTGCCAGCAGCCTACAGGGGCTTCGCAATCAGCCCCAGCATTTT. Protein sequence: CASSLQGLRNQPQHF.

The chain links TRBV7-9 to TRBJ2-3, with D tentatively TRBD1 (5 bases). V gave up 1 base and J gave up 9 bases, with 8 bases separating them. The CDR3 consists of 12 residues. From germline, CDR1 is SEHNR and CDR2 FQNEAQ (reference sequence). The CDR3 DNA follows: TGTGCCAGCAGCTTAGAGGGGTTAACGCAGTATTTT. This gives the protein CASSLEGLTQYF.

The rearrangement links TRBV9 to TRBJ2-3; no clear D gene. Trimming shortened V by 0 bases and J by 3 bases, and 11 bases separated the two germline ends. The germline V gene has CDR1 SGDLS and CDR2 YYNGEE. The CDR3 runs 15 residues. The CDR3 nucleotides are TGTGCCAGCAGCGTAGGGCAGTCATTTACAGATACGCAGTATTTT. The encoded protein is CASSVGQSFTDTQYF. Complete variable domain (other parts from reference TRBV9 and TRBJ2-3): DSGVTQTPKHLITATGQRVTLRCSPRSGDLSVYWYQQSLDQGLQFLIQYYNGEERAKGNILERFSAQQFPDLHSELNLSSLELGDSALYFCASSVGQSFTDTQYFGPGTRLTVL.

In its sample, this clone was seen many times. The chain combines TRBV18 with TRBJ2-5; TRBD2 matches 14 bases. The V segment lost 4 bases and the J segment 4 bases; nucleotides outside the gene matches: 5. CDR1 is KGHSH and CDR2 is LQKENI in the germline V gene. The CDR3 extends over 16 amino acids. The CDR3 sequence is CASSLTSGRAGETQYF. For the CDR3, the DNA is TGTGCCAGCTCACTGACTAGCGGGAGGGCCGGAGAGACCCAGTACTTC.

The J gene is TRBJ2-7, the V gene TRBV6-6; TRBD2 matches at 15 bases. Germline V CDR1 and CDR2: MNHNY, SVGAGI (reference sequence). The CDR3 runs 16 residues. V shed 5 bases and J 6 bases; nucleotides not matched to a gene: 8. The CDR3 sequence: CASSPSPGLAGGEQYF. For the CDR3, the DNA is TGTGCCAGCAGTCCTAGCCCGGGACTAGCGGGAGGCGAGCAGTACTTC.

CDR3 bases: TGTGCCAGCAGTGCCGGGACAGCAGCCTACGAGCAGTACTTC. This encodes CASSAGTAAYEQYF. The gene calls are TRBV25-1 and TRBJ2-7, with 7 bases that match TRBD1. With V trimmed by 4 bases and J by 2 bases, 5 bases remained unmatched. Germline CDR1 reads MGHDK; CDR2 reads SYGVNS. This CDR3 is built from 14 residues.

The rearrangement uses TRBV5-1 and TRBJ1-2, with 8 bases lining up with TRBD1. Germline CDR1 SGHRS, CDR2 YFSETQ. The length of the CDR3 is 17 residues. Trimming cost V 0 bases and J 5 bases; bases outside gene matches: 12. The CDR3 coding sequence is TGCGCCAGCAGCTTGGATGGGACAGGTGCTTTTGGGTATGGCTACACCTTC. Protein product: CASSLDGTGAFGYGYTF.

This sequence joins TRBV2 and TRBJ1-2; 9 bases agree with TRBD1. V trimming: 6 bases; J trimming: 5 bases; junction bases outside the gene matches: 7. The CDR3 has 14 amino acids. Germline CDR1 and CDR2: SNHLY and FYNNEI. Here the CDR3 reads CASSEDRGLYGYTF. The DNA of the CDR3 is TGTGCCAGCAGCGAGGACAGGGGATTGTATGGCTACACCTTC.

The CDR3, as DNA: TGTGCCAGCAGCCCGGGGGTGACGAACACTGAAGCTTTCTTT. Amino acids: CASSPGVTNTEAFF. The chain recombines TRBV6-5 with TRBJ1-1; D might be TRBD1 (5 bases). Trimming took off 6 bases at V and 1 base at J, with 12 bases between the two ends. CDR1 is MNHEY and CDR2 is SVGAGI in the germline V gene. The CDR3 totals 14 residues.

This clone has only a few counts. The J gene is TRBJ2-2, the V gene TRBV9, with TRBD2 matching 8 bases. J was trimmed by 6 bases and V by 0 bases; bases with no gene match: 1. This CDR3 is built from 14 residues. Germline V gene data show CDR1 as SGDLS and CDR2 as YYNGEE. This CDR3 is CASSVDGRAGELFF. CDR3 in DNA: TGTGCCAGCAGCGTAGACGGGAGGGCCGGGGAGCTGTTTTTT.

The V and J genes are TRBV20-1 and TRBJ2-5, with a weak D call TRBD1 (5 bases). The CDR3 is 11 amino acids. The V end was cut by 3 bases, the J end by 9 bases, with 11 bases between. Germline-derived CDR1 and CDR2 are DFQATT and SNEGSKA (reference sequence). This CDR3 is CSASSEGAQYF. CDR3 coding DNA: TGCAGTGCTAGCTCAGAAGGGGCCCAGTACTTC.

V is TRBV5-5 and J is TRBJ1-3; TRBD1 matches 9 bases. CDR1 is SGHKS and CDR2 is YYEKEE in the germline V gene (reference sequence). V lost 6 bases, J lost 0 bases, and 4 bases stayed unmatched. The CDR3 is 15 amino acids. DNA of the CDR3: TGTGCCAGCACCGGGACAGGGAACTCTGGAAACACCATATATTTT. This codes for CASTGTGNSGNTIYF.

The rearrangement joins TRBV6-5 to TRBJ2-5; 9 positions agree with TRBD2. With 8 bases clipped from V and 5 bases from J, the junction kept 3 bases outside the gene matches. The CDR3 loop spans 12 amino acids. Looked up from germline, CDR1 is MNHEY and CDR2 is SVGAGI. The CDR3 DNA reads TGTGCCAGCTGGCGGGGGGGGGAGACCCAGTACTTC. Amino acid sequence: CASWRGGETQYF.

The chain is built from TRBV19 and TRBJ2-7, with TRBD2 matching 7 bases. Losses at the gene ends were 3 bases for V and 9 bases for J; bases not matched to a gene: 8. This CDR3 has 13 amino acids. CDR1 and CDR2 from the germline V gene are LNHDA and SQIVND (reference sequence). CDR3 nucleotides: TGTGCCAGTAGTATGGGCTTTAGCGGGCGGCAGTACTTC. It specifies CASSMGFSGRQYF.

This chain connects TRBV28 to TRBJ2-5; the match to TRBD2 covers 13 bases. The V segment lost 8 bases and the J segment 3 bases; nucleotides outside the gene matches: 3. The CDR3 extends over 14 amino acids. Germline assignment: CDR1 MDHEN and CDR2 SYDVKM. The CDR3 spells CASQLAGGEETQYF. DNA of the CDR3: TGTGCCAGCCAACTAGCGGGAGGGGAAGAGACCCAGTACTTC.

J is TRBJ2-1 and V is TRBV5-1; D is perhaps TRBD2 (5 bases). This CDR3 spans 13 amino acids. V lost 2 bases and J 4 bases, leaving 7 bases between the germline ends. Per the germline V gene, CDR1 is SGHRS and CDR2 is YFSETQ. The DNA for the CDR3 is TGCGCCAGCAGCTTATCGGGGTACAATGAGCAGTTCTTC. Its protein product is CASSLSGYNEQFF.

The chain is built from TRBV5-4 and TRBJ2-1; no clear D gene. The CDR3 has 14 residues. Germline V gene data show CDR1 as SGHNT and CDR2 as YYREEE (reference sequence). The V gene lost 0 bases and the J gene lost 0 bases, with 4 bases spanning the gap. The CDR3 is CASSLGSSYNEQFF. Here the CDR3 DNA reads TGTGCCAGCAGCTTGGGGAGCTCCTACAATGAGCAGTTCTTC.

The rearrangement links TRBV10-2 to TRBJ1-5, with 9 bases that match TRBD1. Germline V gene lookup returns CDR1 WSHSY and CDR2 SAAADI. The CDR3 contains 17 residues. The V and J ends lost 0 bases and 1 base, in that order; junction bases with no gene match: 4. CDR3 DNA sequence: TGCGCCAGCAGTGAGTCAGCCGGGACAGGGAGCAATCAGCCCCAGCATTTT. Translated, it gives CASSESAGTGSNQPQHF.

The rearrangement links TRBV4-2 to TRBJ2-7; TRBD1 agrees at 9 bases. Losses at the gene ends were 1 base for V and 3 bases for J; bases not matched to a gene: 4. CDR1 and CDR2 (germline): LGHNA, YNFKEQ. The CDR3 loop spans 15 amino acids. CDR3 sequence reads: CASSQAGTGLYEQYF. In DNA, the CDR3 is TGTGCCAGCAGCCAAGCCGGGACAGGGCTCTACGAGCAGTACTTC.